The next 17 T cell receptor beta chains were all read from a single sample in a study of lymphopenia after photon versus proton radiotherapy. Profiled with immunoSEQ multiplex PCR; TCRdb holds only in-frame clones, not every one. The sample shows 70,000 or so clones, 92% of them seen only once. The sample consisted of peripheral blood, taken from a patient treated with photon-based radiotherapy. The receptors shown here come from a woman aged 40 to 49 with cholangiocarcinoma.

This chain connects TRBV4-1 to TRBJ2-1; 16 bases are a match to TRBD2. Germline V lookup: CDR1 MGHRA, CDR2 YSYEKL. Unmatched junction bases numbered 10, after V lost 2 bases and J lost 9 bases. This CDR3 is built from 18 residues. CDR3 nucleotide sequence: TGCGCCAGCAGCCAACCTACCGGGACTAGCGGGGGGGTGAGTGAGCAGTTCTTC. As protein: CASSQPTGTSGGVSEQFF.

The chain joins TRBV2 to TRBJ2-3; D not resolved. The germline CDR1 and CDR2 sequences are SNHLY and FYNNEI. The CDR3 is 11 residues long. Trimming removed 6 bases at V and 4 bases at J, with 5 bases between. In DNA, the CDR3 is TGTGCCAGCAGCCGCGCAGATACGCAGTATTTT. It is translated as CASSRADTQYF.

The CDR3 nucleotides are TGCGCCAGCAGCTCTCGGGGGATCGGGGCCTACACCTTC. This translates into CASSSRGIGAYTF. The chain uses TRBV10-1 and TRBJ1-2, with D possibly being TRBD1 (5 bases). Trimming pared 6 bases from V and 10 bases from J, leaving 18 bases between. The CDR3 length is 13 residues. Germline values: CDR1 WNHNN, CDR2 SYGVQD (reference sequence).

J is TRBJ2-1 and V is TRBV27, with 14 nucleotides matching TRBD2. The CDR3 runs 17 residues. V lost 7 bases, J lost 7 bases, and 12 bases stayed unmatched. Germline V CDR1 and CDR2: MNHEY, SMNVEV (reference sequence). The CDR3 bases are TGTGCCAGCAAAGGGGCTCCGGGACTAGCGGGGGTGAATGAGCAGTTCTTC. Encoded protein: CASKGAPGLAGVNEQFF.

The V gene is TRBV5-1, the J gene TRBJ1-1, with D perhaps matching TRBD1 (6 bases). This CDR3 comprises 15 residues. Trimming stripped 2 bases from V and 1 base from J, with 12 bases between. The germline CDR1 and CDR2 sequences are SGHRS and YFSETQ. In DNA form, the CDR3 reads TGCGCCAGCAGCTTTTCTGGGGGCACGAACACTGAAGCTTTCTTT. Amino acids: CASSFSGGTNTEAFF.

CDR3 DNA sequence: TGCGCCAGCAGTCATGTAACAGGCCAGACTAAAGAAGCTTTCTTT. It encodes CASSHVTGQTKEAFF. The chain combines TRBV5-1 with TRBJ1-1, with D perhaps matching TRBD1 (5 bases). Germline V CDR1 and CDR2: SGHRS, YFSETQ. Trimming stripped 5 bases from V and 8 bases from J, with 22 bases between. This CDR3 is 15 amino acids long.

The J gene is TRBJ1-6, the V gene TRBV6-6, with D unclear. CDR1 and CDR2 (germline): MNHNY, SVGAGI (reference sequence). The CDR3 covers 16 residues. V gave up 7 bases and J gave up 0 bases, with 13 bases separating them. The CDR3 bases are TGTGCCAGCAATACCGCAGGTTTCTCCTATAATTCACCCCTCCACTTT. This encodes CASNTAGFSYNSPLHF.

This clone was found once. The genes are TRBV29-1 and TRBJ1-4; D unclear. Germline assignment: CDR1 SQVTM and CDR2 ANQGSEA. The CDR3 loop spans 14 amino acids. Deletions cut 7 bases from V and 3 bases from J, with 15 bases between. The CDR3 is CSAAPGSPNEKLFF. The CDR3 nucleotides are TGCAGCGCCGCCCCGGGCAGTCCTAATGAAAAACTGTTTTTT.

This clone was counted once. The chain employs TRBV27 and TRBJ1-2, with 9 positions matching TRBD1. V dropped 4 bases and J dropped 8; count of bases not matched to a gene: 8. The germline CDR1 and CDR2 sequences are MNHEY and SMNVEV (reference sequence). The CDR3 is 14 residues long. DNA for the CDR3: TGTGCCAGCAGTTCGGGGGGACAGGGAGGCGGCTACACCTTC. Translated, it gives CASSSGGQGGGYTF.

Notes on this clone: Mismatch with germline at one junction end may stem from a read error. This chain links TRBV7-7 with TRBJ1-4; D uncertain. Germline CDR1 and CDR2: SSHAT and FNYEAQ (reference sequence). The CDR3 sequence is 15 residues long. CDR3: CASSLDGSGNEKLFF. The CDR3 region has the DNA TGTGCTAGCAGCTTAGATGGGAGTGGGAATGAAAAACTGTTTTTT.

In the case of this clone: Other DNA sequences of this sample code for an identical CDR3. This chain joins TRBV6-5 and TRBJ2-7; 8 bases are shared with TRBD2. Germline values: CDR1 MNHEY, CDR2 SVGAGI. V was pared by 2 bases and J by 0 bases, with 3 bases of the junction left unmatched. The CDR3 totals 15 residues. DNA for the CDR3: TGTGCCAGCAGTTACAGGCTAGCGGGCTCCTACGAGCAGTACTTC. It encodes CASSYRLAGSYEQYF.

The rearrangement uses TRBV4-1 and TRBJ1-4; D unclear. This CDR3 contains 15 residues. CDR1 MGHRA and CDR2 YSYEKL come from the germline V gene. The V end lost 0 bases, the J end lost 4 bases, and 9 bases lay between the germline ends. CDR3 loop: CASSQDQIYNEKLFF. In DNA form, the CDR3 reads TGCGCCAGCAGCCAAGATCAGATCTATAATGAAAAACTGTTTTTT.

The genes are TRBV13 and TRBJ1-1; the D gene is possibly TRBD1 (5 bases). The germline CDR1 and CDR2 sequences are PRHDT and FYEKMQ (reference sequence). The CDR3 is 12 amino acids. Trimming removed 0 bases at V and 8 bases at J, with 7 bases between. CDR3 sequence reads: CASSLGWGEAFF. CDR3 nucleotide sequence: TGTGCCAGCAGCTTAGGGTGGGGGGAAGCTTTCTTT.

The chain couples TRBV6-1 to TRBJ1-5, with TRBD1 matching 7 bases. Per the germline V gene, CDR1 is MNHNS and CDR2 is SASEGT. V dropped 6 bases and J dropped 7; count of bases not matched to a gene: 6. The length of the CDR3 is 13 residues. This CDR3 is CASRRTGRQPQHF. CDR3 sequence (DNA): TGTGCCAGCAGGAGGACAGGTAGGCAGCCCCAGCATTTT.

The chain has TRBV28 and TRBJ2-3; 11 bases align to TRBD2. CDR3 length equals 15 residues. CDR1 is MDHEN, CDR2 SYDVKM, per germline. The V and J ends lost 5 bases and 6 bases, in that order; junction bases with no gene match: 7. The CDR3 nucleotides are TGTGCCAGCAGTATTAGCGGGAGGGCTCTGGATACGCAGTATTTT. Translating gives CASSISGRALDTQYF. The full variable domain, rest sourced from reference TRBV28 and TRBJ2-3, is DVKVTQSSRYLVKRTGEKVFLECVQDMDHENMFWYRQDPGLGLRLIYFSYDVKMKEKGDIPEGYSVSREKKERFSLILESASTNQTSMYLCASSISGRALDTQYFGPGTRLTVL.

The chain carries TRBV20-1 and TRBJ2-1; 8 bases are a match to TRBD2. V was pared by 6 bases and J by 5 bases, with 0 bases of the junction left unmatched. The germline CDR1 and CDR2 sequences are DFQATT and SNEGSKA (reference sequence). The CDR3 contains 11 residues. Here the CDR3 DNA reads TGCAGTGCGGGACTAGACAATGAGCAGTTCTTC. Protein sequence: CSAGLDNEQFF.

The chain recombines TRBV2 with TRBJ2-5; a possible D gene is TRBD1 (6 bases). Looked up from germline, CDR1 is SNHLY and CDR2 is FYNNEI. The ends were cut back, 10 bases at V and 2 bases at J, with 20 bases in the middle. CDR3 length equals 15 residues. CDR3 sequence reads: CATLKFGTSQETQYF. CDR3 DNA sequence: TGTGCCACCCTTAAATTCGGGACATCTCAAGAGACCCAGTACTTC.